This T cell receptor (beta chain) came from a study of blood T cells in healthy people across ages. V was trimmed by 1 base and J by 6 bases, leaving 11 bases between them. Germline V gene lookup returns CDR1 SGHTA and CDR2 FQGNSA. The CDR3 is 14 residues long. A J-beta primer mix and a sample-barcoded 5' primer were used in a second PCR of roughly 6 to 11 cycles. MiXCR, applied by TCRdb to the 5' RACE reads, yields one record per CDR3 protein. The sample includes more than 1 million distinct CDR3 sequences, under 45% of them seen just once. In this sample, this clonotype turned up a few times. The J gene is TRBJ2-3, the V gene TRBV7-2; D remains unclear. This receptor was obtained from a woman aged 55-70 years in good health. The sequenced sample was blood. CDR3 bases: TGTGCCAGCAGCTTAGACCTTACTGCCGATACGCAGTATTTT. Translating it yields CASSLDLTADTQYF.